The subject of this entry is one TCR beta chain. The data were produced by immunoSEQ multiplex PCR, yet TCRdb's version contains in-frame clones alone and is incomplete. The sample includes 700,000 or so clones, roughly 88% of them seen just once. The sample originates from a study of shared T cell receptors in the human thymus. The CDR3 has 16 residues. From germline, CDR1 is MNHNS and CDR2 SASEGT. Trimming removed 3 bases at V and 7 bases at J, with 18 bases between. These sequences were also reported in another study, on human thymus T cells. That paper states: Donors consisted of healthy Finnish infants (having corrective surgery for congenital heart defects). Obtained as resections during corrective heart surgery, the thymus tissue was then studied. Related work showed strongly overlapping thymic repertoires across unrelated individuals.

The receptor comes from a girl under three years old with a congenital heart defect. Sequencing was performed on thymocytes. The rearrangement uses TRBV6-1 and TRBJ1-4, with D possibly TRBD1 on 5 matching bases. The CDR3 bases are TGTGCCAGCAGTGAGGTTCGACAGATGTCGAGTGAAAAACTGTTTTTT. Amino acids: CASSEVRQMSSEKLFF.